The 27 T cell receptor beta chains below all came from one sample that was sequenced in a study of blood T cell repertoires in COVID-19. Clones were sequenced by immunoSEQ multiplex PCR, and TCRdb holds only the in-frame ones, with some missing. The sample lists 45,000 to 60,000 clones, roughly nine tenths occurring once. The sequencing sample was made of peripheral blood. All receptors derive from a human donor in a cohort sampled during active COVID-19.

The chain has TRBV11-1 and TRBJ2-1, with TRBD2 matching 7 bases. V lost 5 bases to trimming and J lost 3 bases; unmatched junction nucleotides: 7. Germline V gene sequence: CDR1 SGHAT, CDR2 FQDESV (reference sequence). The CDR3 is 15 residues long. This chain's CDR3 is CASSPGRWGYNEQFF. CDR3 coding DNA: TGTGCCAGCAGCCCCGGGAGGTGGGGCTACAATGAGCAGTTCTTC.

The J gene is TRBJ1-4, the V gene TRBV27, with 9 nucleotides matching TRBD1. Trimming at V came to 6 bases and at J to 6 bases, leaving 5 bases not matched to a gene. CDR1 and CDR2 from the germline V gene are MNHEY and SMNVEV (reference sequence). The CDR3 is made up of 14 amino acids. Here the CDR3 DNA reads TGTGCCAGCAGGAACAGGGGGCGATATGAAAAACTGTTTTTT. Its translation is CASRNRGRYEKLFF.

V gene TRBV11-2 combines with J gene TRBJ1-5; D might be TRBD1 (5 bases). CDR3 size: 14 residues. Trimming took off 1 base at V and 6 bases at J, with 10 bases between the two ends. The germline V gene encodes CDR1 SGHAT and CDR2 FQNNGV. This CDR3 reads CASSLGQGFQPQHF. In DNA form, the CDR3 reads TGTGCCAGCAGCTTAGGGCAGGGTTTTCAGCCCCAGCATTTT.

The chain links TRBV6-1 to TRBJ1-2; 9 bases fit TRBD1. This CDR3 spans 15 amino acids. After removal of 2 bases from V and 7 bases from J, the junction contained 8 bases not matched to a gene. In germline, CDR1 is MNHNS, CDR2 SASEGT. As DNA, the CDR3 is TGTGCCAGCAGTGAAACCTGGACAGGGGACGGTGGCTACACCTTC. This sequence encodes CASSETWTGDGGYTF.

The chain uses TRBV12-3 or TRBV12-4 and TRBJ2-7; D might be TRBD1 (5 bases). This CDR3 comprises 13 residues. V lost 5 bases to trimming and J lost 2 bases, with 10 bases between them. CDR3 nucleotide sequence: TGTGCCAGCAGTCAGGGCGTCACCTACGAGCAGTACTTC. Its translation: CASSQGVTYEQYF.

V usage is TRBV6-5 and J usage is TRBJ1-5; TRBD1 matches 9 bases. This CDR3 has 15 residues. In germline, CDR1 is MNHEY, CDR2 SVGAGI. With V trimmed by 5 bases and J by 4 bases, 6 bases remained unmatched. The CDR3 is CASSRDRVSNQPQHF. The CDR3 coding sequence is TGTGCCAGCAGTCGGGACAGGGTATCAAATCAGCCCCAGCATTTT.

CDR3 nucleotide sequence: TGTGCCACCAGACCTAGCGGGAGCGGCACAGATACGCAGTATTTT. It is translated as CATRPSGSGTDTQYF. The chain carries TRBV15 and TRBJ2-3; 10 bases are shared with TRBD2. This CDR3 comprises 15 residues. V lost 6 bases and J lost 1; bases outside the gene matches: 4. Germline V gene sequence: CDR1 LNHNV, CDR2 YYDKDF (reference sequence). Supplemented by reference TRBV15 and TRBJ2-3, the full variable domain reads DAMVIQNPRYQVTQFGKPVTLSCSQTLNHNVMYWYQQKSSQAPKLLFHYYDKDFNNEADTPDNFQSRRPNTSFCFLDIRSPGLGDTAMYLCATRPSGSGTDTQYFGPGTRLTVL.

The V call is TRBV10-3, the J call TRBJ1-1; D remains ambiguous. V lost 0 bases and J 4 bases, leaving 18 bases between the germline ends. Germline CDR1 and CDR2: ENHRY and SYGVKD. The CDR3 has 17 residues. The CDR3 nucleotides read TGTGCCATCAGTGAGTCGACCCCCCCGATGGGGAGCACTGAAGCTTTCTTT. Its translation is CAISESTPPMGSTEAFF.

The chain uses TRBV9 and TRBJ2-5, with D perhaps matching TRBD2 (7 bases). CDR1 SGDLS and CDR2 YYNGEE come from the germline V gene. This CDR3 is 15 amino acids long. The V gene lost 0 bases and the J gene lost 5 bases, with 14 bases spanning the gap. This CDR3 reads CASSVATGGRETQYF. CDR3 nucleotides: TGTGCCAGCAGCGTAGCTACGGGGGGCCGGGAGACCCAGTACTTC.

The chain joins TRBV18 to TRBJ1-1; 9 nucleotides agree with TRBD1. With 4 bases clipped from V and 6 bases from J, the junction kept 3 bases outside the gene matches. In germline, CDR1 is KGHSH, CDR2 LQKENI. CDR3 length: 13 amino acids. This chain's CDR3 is CASSQGTGSEAFF. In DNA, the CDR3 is TGTGCCAGCTCACAGGGGACAGGGTCTGAAGCTTTCTTT.

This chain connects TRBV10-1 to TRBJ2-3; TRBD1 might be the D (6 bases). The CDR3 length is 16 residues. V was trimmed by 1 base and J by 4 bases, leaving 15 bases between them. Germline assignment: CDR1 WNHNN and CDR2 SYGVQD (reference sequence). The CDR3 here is CASSEYKGVSSDTQYF. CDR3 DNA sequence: TGCGCCAGCAGTGAGTACAAGGGGGTTTCTTCAGATACGCAGTATTTT.

The CDR3 DNA reads TGTGCCAGCAGTTACGTACAGTCGTATGGCTACACCTTC. Its translation is CASSYVQSYGYTF. The chain links TRBV6-6 to TRBJ1-2; D gene ambiguous. Germline CDR1 reads MNHNY; CDR2 reads SVGAGI (reference sequence). The CDR3 is 13 amino acids. With 2 bases removed from V and 5 bases from J, the gap between germline ends came to 9 bases.

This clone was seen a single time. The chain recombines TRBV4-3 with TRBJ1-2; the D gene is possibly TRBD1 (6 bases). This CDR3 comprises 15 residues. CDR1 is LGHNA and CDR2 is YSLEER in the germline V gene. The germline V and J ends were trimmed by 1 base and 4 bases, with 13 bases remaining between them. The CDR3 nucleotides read TGCGCCAGCAGCCAAGGCTGGGGGCAGTCCTATGGCTACACCTTC. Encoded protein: CASSQGWGQSYGYTF.

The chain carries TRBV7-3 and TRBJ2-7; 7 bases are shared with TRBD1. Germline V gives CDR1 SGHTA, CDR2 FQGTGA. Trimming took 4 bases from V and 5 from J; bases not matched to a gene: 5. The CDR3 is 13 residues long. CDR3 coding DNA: TGTGCCAGCAGCTCAGGGGGACGGGACGAGCAGTACTTC. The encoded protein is CASSSGGRDEQYF.

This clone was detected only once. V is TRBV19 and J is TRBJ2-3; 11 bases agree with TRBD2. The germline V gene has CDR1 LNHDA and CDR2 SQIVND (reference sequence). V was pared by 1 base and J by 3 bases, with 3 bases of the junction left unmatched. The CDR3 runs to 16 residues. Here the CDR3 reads CASSIATSGGTDTQYF. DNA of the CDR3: TGTGCCAGTAGTATAGCCACTAGCGGGGGTACAGATACGCAGTATTTT.

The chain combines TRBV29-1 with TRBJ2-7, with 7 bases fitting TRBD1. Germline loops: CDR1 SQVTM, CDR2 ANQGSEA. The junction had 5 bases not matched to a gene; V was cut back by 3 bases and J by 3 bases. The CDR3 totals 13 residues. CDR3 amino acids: CSVDGRGNYEQYF. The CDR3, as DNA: TGCAGCGTTGATGGCAGGGGGAACTACGAGCAGTACTTC.

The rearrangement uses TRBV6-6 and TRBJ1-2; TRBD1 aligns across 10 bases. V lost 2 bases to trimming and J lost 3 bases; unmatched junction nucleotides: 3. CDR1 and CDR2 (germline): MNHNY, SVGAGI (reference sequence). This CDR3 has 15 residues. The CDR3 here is CASSYDRGRDYGYTF. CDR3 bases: TGTGCCAGCAGTTACGACAGGGGGCGCGACTATGGCTACACCTTC.

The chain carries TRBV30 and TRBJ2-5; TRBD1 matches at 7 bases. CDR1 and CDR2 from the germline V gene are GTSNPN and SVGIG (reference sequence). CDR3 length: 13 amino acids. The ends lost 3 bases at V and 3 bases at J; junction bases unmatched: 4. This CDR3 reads CAWSLGQEETQYF. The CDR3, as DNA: TGTGCCTGGAGCCTAGGACAGGAAGAGACCCAGTACTTC. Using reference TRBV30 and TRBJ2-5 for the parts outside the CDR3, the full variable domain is SQTIHQWPATLVQPVGSPLSLECTVEGTSNPNLYWYRQAAGRGLQLLFYSVGIGQISSEVPQNLSASRPQDRQFILSSKKLLLSDSGFYLCAWSLGQEETQYFGPGTRLLVL.

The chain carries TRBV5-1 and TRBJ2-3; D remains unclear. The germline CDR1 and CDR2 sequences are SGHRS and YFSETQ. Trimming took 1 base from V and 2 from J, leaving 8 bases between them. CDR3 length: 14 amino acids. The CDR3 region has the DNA TGCGCCAGCAGCTTGTCCTACTACACAGATACGCAGTATTTT. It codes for CASSLSYYTDTQYF.

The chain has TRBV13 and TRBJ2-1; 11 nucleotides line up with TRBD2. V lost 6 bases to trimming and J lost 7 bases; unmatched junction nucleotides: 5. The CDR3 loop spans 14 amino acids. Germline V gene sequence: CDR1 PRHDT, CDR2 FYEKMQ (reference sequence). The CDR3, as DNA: TGTGCCAGCAGTTCCGGGACTAGCGGAAATGAGCAGTTCTTC. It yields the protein CASSSGTSGNEQFF.

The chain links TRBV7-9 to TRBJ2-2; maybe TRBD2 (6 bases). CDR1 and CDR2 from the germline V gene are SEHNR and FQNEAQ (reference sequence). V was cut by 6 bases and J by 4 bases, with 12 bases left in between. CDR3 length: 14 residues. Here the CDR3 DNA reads TGTGCCAGCAGGGAGACCGGGGGCACCGGGGAGCTGTTTTTT. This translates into CASRETGGTGELFF.

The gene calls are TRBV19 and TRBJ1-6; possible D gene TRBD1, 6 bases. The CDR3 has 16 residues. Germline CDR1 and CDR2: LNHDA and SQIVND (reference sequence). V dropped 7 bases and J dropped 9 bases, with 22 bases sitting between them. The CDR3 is CASTPDPRQGSSPLHF. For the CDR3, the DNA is TGTGCCAGTACTCCCGACCCCCGGCAGGGGAGTTCACCCCTCCACTTT.

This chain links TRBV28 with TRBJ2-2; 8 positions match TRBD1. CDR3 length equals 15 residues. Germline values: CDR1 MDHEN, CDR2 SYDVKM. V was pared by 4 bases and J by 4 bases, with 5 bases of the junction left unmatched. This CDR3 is CASSSQGAGTGELFF. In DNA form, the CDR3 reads TGTGCCAGCAGTTCCCAGGGGGCTGGCACCGGGGAGCTGTTTTTT.

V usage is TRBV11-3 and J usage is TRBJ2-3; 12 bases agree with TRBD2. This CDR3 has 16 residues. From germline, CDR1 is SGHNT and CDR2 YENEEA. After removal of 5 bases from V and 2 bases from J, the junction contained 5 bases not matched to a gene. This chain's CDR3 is CASSPGLAGLTDTQYF. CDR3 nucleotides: TGTGCCAGCAGCCCCGGACTAGCGGGACTCACAGATACGCAGTATTTT.

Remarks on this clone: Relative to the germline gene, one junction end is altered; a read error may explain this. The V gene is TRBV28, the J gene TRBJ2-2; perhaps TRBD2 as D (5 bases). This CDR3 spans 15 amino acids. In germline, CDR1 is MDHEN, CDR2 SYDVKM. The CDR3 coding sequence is TGTGCCAGCAGCCTATTGCTCGGGAACGCCGGGGAGCTGTTTTTT. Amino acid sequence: CASSLLLGNAGELFF. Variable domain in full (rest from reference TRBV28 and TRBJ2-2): DVKVTQSSRYLVKRTGEKVFLECVQDMDHENMFWYRQDPGLGLRLIYFSYDVKMKEKGDIPEGYSVSREKKERFSLILESASTNQTSMYLCASSLLLGNAGELFFGEGSRLTVL.

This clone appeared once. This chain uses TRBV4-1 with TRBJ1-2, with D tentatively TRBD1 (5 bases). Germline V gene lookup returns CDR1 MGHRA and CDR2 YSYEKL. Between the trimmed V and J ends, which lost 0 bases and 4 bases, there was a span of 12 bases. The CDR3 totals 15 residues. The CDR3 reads CASSQESGAGYGYTF. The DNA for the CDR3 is TGCGCCAGCAGCCAAGAGTCTGGGGCAGGCTATGGCTACACCTTC.

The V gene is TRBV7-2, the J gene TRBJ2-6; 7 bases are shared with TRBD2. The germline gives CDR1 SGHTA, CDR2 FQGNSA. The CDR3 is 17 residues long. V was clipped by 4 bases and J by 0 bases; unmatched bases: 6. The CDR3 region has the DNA TGTGCCAGCAGCTCCTCGGGGAGGGCCTCTGGGGCCAACGTCCTGACTTTC. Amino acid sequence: CASSSSGRASGANVLTF.